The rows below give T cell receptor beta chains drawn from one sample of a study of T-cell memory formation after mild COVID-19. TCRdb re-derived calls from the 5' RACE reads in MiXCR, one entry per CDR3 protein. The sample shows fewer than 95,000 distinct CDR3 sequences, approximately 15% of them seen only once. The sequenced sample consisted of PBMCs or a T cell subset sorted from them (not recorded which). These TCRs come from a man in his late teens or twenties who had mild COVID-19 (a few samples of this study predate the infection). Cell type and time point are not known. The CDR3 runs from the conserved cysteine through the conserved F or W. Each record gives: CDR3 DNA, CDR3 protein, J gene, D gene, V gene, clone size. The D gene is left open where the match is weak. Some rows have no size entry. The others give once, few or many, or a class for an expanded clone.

TGTGCCATCAGTGAAGTAGCTTACTACGAGCAGTACTTC | CAISEVAYYEQYF | TRBJ2-7 | . | TRBV10-3 | few
TGTGCCAGCAGTCAAGACAGGGGAGCCTACGAGCAGTACTTC | CASSQDRGAYEQYF | TRBJ2-7 | TRBD1 | TRBV28 | .
TGTGCCAGAAGCTTGTTCAGCGGGGGGGCCACCGAGTACAATGAGCAGTTCTTC | CARSLFSGGATEYNEQFF | TRBJ2-1 | TRBD2 | TRBV5-3 | .
TGTGCCAGCAGCTTCTCGTCGGATTTAGGAGCTTTCTTT | CASSFSSDLGAFF | TRBJ1-1 | . | TRBV7-9 | many
TGTGCCATCAGTGAGATAGGGGGGGAAGTCGGAGATACGCAGTATTTT | CAISEIGGEVGDTQYF | TRBJ2-3 | . | TRBV10-3 | few
TGTGCCTGCAGACTAGAAGAGACCCAGTACTTC | CACRLEETQYF | TRBJ2-5 | . | TRBV7-9 | .
TGCGCCAGCAGCCAAGACGGGGGAGCCAAAAACATTCAGTACTTC | CASSQDGGAKNIQYF | TRBJ2-4 | . | TRBV4-3 | few
TGCGCCAGCAGCTCCCGGGACAGCCCAGATACGCAGTATTTT | CASSSRDSPDTQYF | TRBJ2-3 | TRBD1 | TRBV5-1 | many
TGTGCCAGCAGCTCTTGGTACTCTGGGGCCAACGTCCTGACTTTC | CASSSWYSGANVLTF | TRBJ2-6 | . | TRBV5-5 | few
TGTGCCAGCAGTTTGGGGCAGTATAGCAATCAGCCCCAGCATTTT | CASSLGQYSNQPQHF | TRBJ1-5 | . | TRBV12-3/TRBV12-4 | once
TGTGCCAGCAGTTACCTGACAGGGAATGGCTACACCTTC | CASSYLTGNGYTF | TRBJ1-2 | TRBD1 | TRBV6-5 | .
TGCAGTGCTAGAGATTCCAGGGGGGCCTACAATGAGCAGTTCTTC | CSARDSRGAYNEQFF | TRBJ2-1 | . | TRBV20-1 | .
TGTGCCTGGAGTACCACCCCCCGGGTCCGTGAGCAGTTCTTC | CAWSTTPRVREQFF | TRBJ2-1 | . | TRBV30 | .
TGTGCCAGCAGCCCACGACAGACATTGAACACTGAAGCTTTCTTT | CASSPRQTLNTEAFF | TRBJ1-1 | . | TRBV12-3/TRBV12-4 | .
TGCGCCAGCAGCCAAGATTCACTAGCCTACGAGCAGTACTTC | CASSQDSLAYEQYF | TRBJ2-7 | . | TRBV4-1 | few
TGTGCCATCAGGGGGTCGGGCCTCTCCTACGAGCAGTACTTC | CAIRGSGLSYEQYF | TRBJ2-7 | . | TRBV10-3 | few
TGTGCCAGCAGCCGGGGCTTTACAGGGGTGGGAGACTATGGCTACACCTTC | CASSRGFTGVGDYGYTF | TRBJ1-2 | TRBD1 | TRBV7-2 | .
TGTGCCAGCAGCACGCGGACAGGGGGCTTCAATGAGCAGTTCTTC | CASSTRTGGFNEQFF | TRBJ2-1 | TRBD1 | TRBV5-4 | .
TGTGCCAGCAGCTTCTGGACAGGGAACACCGGGGAGCTGTTTTTT | CASSFWTGNTGELFF | TRBJ2-2 | TRBD1 | TRBV7-6 | .
TGTGCCAGCAGCGTAGGCGGGGCGACCGAGCAGTACTTC | CASSVGGATEQYF | TRBJ2-7 | . | TRBV9 | few
TGTGCCAGTAGTATCTTCGGGTGGTTGGACGAAGAGCAGTTCTTC | CASSIFGWLDEEQFF | TRBJ2-1 | . | TRBV19 | .
TGCGCCAGCAGCCAAGATTCCGGGCTAGCGGACAATGAGCAGTTCTTC | CASSQDSGLADNEQFF | TRBJ2-1 | TRBD2 | TRBV4-1 | few
TGCAGCGTTGTAGTGGACTATGGCTACACCTTC | CSVVVDYGYTF | TRBJ1-2 | . | TRBV29-1 | .
TGTGCCAGCAGCGACACCATCATGAGCACAGATACGCAGTATTTT | CASSDTIMSTDTQYF | TRBJ2-3 | . | TRBV7-9 | few
TGTGCCAGCAGCCAGGGGAGGAGGACCTACGAGCAGTACTTC | CASSQGRRTYEQYF | TRBJ2-7 | . | TRBV7-9 | few
TGTGCCAGCAGCGTAGAGGGCGGGGCGAGAGATACGCAGTATTTT | CASSVEGGARDTQYF | TRBJ2-3 | . | TRBV9 | .
TGCGCCAGCAGCATCGCGACCTCCTTCACAGATACGCAGTATTTT | CASSIATSFTDTQYF | TRBJ2-3 | . | TRBV5-1 | .
TGTGCCAGCAGTTACACTCAGGCAAGGGCCGGGGAGCTGTTTTTT | CASSYTQARAGELFF | TRBJ2-2 | . | TRBV6-2/TRBV6-3 | .
TGTGCCAGCAGGGCCCGACAGGAACGCTCCTATAATTCACCCCTCCACTTT | CASRARQERSYNSPLHF | TRBJ1-6 | . | TRBV2 | .
TGTGCCACCAGCAGAGAGGGGACAGCCCAAGAGACCCAGTACTTC | CATSREGTAQETQYF | TRBJ2-5 | TRBD1 | TRBV15 | .
TGCAGCGTTGAAGATTGGGGTAGGGATGAGACCCAGTACTTC | CSVEDWGRDETQYF | TRBJ2-5 | . | TRBV29-1 | .
TGCGCCAGCAGCCAGGCCGGGACAGGGGTAACAGATACGCAGTATTTT | CASSQAGTGVTDTQYF | TRBJ2-3 | TRBD1 | TRBV4-3 | .
TGTGCCAGCGGACAGGGCGCACCCCTCCACTTT | CASGQGAPLHF | TRBJ1-6 | TRBD1 | TRBV2 | .
TGCGCCAGCAGCCAAGGGGGGACGGGGAGAGAGACCCAGTACTTC | CASSQGGTGRETQYF | TRBJ2-5 | . | TRBV4-1 | few
TGTGCCAGCAGCGTGGACGGGAGCCTCTATGGCTACACCTTC | CASSVDGSLYGYTF | TRBJ1-2 | . | TRBV7-6 | .
TGCAGCGAGAGCCGCGGGGGGACCACGGATACGCAGTATTTT | CSESRGGTTDTQYF | TRBJ2-3 | TRBD2 | TRBV29-1 | .
TGTGCCAGCACCCTGGACAGTGACTACGAGCAGTACTTC | CASTLDSDYEQYF | TRBJ2-7 | . | TRBV7-9 | few
TGTGCCAGCAGCTTAAACGTACTTAGCACAGATACGCAGTATTTT | CASSLNVLSTDTQYF | TRBJ2-3 | . | TRBV7-3 | .
TGCGCCAGCAGCCCATTCGCGGGGGCCCAAGAGACCCAGTACTTC | CASSPFAGAQETQYF | TRBJ2-5 | . | TRBV5-1 | few
TGCGCCAGCAGCCACAGCAGGGGGCGGATCACTGAAGCTTTCTTT | CASSHSRGRITEAFF | TRBJ1-1 | TRBD1 | TRBV4-1 | few
TGTGCCAGCAGCCCTACAAGAGGTACAGATACGCAGTATTTT | CASSPTRGTDTQYF | TRBJ2-3 | . | TRBV7-9 | .
TGTGCCAGCAGCCCTAGCGGGGGATCGGACAATGAGCAGTTCTTC | CASSPSGGSDNEQFF | TRBJ2-1 | TRBD2 | TRBV7-3 | many
TGTGCCAGTAGTCCAGAGGACGGACTGAACACTGAAGCTTTCTTT | CASSPEDGLNTEAFF | TRBJ1-1 | . | TRBV19 | .
TGCAGTGCTAGAGGGGACCGGCCAGGGTTAGCCAAAAACATTCAGTACTTC | CSARGDRPGLAKNIQYF | TRBJ2-4 | . | TRBV20-1 | .
TGTGCCAGCAGCCTGCGGGACAGGGGCTTAACAGATACGCAGTATTTT | CASSLRDRGLTDTQYF | TRBJ2-3 | TRBD1 | TRBV3-1 | .
TGTGCCAGCAGCGTAGTCGGTTCGAGGAACACTGAAGCTTTCTTT | CASSVVGSRNTEAFF | TRBJ1-1 | . | TRBV9 | .
TGTGCCAGCAGTTACACTCACCGGGACAGGGGGGAAGCTTTCTTT | CASSYTHRDRGEAFF | TRBJ1-1 | TRBD1 | TRBV6-6 | few
TGTGCCAGCAGAAGGACAGGGAAGAGCTCCTACAATGAGCAGTTCTTC | CASRRTGKSSYNEQFF | TRBJ2-1 | TRBD1 | TRBV6-5 | few
TGTGCCAGCAGTGATGGGGGGACCACAGATACGCAGTATTTT | CASSDGGTTDTQYF | TRBJ2-3 | . | TRBV6-4 | .
TGTGCTAGTGGTTTCTTTTTGAGGGACAGGAACAACACTGAAGCTTTCTTT | CASGFFLRDRNNTEAFF | TRBJ1-1 | TRBD1 | TRBV12-5 | .
TGTGCCAGCAGCCCGGGGGCACAACAGACCCAGTACTTC | CASSPGAQQTQYF | TRBJ2-5 | . | TRBV27 | .
TGTGCCAGCAGCTCCCCGGACAGGATAGCTAACTATGGCTACACCTTC | CASSSPDRIANYGYTF | TRBJ1-2 | TRBD1 | TRBV13 | few